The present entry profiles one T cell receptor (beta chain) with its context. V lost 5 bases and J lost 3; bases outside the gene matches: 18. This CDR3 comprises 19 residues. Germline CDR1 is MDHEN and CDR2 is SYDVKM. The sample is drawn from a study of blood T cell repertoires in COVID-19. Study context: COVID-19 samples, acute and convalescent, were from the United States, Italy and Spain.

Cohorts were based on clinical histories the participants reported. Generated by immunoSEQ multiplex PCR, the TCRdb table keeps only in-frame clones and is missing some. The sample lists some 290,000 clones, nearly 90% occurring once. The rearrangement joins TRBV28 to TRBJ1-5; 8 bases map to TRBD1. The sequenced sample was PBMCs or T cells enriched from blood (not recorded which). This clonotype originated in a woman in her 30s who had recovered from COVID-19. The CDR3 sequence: CASSVPITGGYSLNQPQHF. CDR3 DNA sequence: TGTGCCAGCAGTGTACCGATCACAGGGGGTTACTCCCTCAATCAGCCCCAGCATTTT.